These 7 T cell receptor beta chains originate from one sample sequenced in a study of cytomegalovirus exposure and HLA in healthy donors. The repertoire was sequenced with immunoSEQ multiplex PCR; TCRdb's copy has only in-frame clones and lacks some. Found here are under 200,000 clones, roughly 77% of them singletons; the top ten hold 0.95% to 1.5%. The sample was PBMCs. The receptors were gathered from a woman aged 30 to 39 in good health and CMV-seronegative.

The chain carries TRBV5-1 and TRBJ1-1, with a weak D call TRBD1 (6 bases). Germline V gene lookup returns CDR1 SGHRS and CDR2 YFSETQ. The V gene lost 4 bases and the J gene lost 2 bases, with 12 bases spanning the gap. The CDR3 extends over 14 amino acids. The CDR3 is CASSALTGNTEAFF. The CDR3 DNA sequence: TGCGCCAGCAGCGCCCTGACAGGTAACACTGAAGCTTTCTTT.

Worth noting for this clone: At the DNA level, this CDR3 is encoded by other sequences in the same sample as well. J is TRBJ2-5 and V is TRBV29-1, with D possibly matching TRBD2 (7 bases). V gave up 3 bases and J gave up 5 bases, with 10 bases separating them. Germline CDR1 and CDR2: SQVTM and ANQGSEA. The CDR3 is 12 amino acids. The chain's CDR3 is CSVEGGRETQYF. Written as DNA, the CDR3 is TGCAGCGTTGAGGGGGGGCGGGAGACCCAGTACTTC.

Here the CDR3 DNA reads TGTGCCAGCACCTCACCGGGACAGGGAAAGCAGTACTTC. This sequence encodes CASTSPGQGKQYF. The chain couples TRBV9 to TRBJ2-7, with 9 bases fitting TRBD1. The ends lost 6 bases at V and 8 bases at J; junction bases unmatched: 9. Germline V CDR1 and CDR2: SGDLS, YYNGEE. CDR3 length equals 13 residues.

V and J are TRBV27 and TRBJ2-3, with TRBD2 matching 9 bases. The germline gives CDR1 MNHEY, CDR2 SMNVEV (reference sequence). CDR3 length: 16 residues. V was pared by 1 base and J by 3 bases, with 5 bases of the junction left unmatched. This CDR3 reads CASSLFLAGPTDTQYF. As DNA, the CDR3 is TGTGCCAGCAGTTTATTTCTAGCGGGGCCGACAGATACGCAGTATTTT.

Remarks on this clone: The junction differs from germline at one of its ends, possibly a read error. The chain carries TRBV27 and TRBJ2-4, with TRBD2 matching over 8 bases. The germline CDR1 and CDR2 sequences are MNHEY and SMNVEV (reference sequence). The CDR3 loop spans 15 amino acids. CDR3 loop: CASSLSGGFKNIQYF. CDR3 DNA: TGTGCCAGCAGTCTATCGGGGGGGTTCAAAAACATTCAGTACTTC.

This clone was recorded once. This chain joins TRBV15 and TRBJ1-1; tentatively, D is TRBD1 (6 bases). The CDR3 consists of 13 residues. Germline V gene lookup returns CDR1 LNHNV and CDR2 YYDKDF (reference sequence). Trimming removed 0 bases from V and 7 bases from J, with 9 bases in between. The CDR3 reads CATSRDGRGEAFF. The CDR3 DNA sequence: TGTGCCACCAGCAGAGACGGCAGGGGTGAAGCTTTCTTT.

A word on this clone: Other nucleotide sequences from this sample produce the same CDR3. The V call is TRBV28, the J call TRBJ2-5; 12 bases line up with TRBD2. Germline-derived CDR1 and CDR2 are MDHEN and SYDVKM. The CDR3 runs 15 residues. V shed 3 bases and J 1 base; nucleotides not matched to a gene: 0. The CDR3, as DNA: TGTGCCAGCAGTTTGACTAGCGGGGGCCAAGAGACCCAGTACTTC. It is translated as CASSLTSGGQETQYF.